A single sample is the source of the 5 T cell receptor beta chains below, sequenced in a study of blood T cell repertoires in COVID-19. Here immunoSEQ multiplex PCR was the method, and the copy in TCRdb shows in-frame clones only, minus some. The data show around 270,000 clones, about four fifths seen once. Sequencing used peripheral blood. The receptors shown here come from a woman in her forties who had recovered from COVID-19.

This clone was found once. The rearrangement links TRBV7-2 to TRBJ1-6; D is uncertain. The CDR3 has 15 residues. The germline CDR1 and CDR2 sequences are SGHTA and FQGNSA. Trimming removed 0 bases from V and 3 bases from J, with 6 bases in between. The CDR3 coding sequence is TGTGCCAGCAGCTTAGCGAAACTCTATAATTCACCCCTCCACTTT. Translating it yields CASSLAKLYNSPLHF.

This rearrangement joins TRBV5-1 to TRBJ1-4; weak D call: TRBD1 (6 bases). The CDR3 runs 15 residues. Trimming removed 3 bases at V and 7 bases at J, with 16 bases between. Germline V gene data show CDR1 as SGHRS and CDR2 as YFSETQ. The CDR3 DNA sequence: TGCGCCAGCAGCTCGGGAGGGGGAGAGGGTGAAAAACTGTTTTTT. Encoded protein: CASSSGGGEGEKLFF. Full variable domain (remainder filled in from reference TRBV5-1 and TRBJ1-4): KAGVTQTPRYLIKTRGQQVTLSCSPISGHRSVSWYQQTPGQGLQFLFEYFSETQRNKGNFPGRFSGRQFSNSRSEMNVSTLELGDSALYLCASSSGGGEGEKLFFGSGTQLSVL.

V is TRBV7-9 and J is TRBJ1-6; TRBD1 is a possible D gene (6 bases). Trimming stripped 2 bases from V and 10 bases from J, with 12 bases between. The germline CDR1 and CDR2 sequences are SEHNR and FQNEAQ (reference sequence). The CDR3 is 14 amino acids. For the CDR3, the DNA is TGTGCCAGCAGCTTAATGGACAGCGAGTCACCCCTCCACTTT. It translates to CASSLMDSESPLHF.

This rearrangement joins TRBV18 to TRBJ2-1; no reliable D call. CDR3 length: 14 amino acids. Germline V CDR1 and CDR2: KGHSH, LQKENI. V was pared by 3 bases and J by 1 base, with 7 bases between. The CDR3, as DNA: TGTGCCAGCTCACCTTCGAGGTCCTACAATGAGCAGTTCTTC. Its protein product is CASSPSRSYNEQFF.

V gene TRBV3-1 (or the pseudogene TRBV3-2) combines with J gene TRBJ1-2; D gene uncertain. V dropped 0 bases and J dropped 7 bases, with 15 bases sitting between them. Per the germline V gene, CDR1 is LGHDT and CDR2 is YNNKEL (reference sequence). This CDR3 region has 15 residues. CDR3 sequence reads: CASSQDSGRIVGYTF. CDR3 in DNA: TGTGCCAGCAGCCAAGATTCGGGGAGGATCGTTGGCTACACCTTC.